A selection of T cell receptor beta chains follows, all from one sample in a study of shared clonotypes between healthy human individuals. Method: immunoSEQ multiplex PCR; TCRdb's copy keeps in-frame clones and lacks some. Of about 1.1 million clones listed, approximately 80% were seen once; the top ten hold approximately 0.5%. The sequenced sample consisted of memory CD4+ T cells from PBMCs. These receptor sequences come from a man aged 18 to 29 in good health. Some clones in this sample may be carry-over from other donors' samples. Both conserved end residues are part of each CDR3. The order of the fields is J gene, clone size, D gene, V gene, CDR3 protein, CDR3 DNA. D genes are given only for firm matches. Some rows mark clone size as missing; the rest say once, few, many or name a class of expanded clone.

>TRBJ2-1|.|.|TRBV7-3
CASSSRIRWTRSTDYNEQFF
TGTGCCAGCAGCTCGAGGATAAGGTGGACCCGGAGTACGGACTACAATGAGCAGTTCTTC
>TRBJ2-7|.|.|TRBV15
CATSRERHNNEQYF
TGTGCCACCAGCAGAGAAAGACACAACAACGAGCAGTACTTC
>TRBJ2-3|.|TRBD2|TRBV5-6
CASSRAPGLAETDTQYF
TGTGCCAGCAGCCGCGCGCCGGGACTAGCAGAGACAGATACGCAGTATTTT
>TRBJ1-1|.|TRBD1|TRBV10-3
CAISERRGDTEAFF
TGTGCCATCAGTGAACGCAGGGGGGACACTGAAGCTTTCTTT
>TRBJ2-5|.|TRBD2|TRBV4-1
CASSKTELAGETETQYF
TGCGCCAGCAGCAAGACAGAACTAGCGGGAGAGACCGAGACCCAGTACTTC
>TRBJ2-7|.|TRBD2|TRBV28
CASSQTSGRVGEQYF
TGTGCCAGCAGCCAGACTAGCGGGAGAGTAGGCGAGCAGTACTTC
>TRBJ2-7|.|TRBD2|TRBV4-2
CASSSRLAGGPEQYF
TGTGCCAGCAGCTCTCGACTAGCGGGAGGACCCGAGCAGTACTTC
>TRBJ2-7|.|.|TRBV7-9
CASSKAGHKIYEQYF
TGTGCCAGCAGCAAGGCGGGACACAAGATCTACGAGCAGTACTTC
>TRBJ1-1|once|.|TRBV6-5
CASSLLGGRGRAFF
TGTGCCAGCAGCTTACTTGGGGGGAGGGGGAGAGCTTTCTTT
>TRBJ2-1|.|.|TRBV7-2
CASSSVGNNEQFF
TGTGCCAGCAGCTCCGTGGGCAACAATGAGCAGTTCTTC
>TRBJ1-1|.|.|TRBV6-1
CASSEQGLTEAFF
TGTGCCAGCAGTGAACAAGGTCTCACCGAAGCTTTCTTT
>TRBJ2-7|.|.|TRBV27
CASSFLGGRSYEQYF
TGTGCCAGCAGTTTTTTGGGGGGCAGATCCTACGAGCAGTACTTC
>TRBJ2-3|.|TRBD2|TRBV5-1
CASRDLAGTDTQYF
TGCGCCAGCAGGGACCTAGCGGGGACAGATACGCAGTATTTT
>TRBJ1-5|.|TRBD1|TRBV4-3
CASSQGTGGQPQHF
TGCGCCAGCAGCCAAGGGACAGGGGGCCAGCCCCAGCATTTT
>TRBJ2-7|.|.|TRBV5-1
CASSFRGGTYEQYF
TGCGCCAGCAGCTTTAGGGGGGGCACCTACGAGCAGTACTTC
>TRBJ1-5|.|.|TRBV5-8
CASSLGTTYSNQPQHF
TGTGCCAGCAGCTTAGGAACAACTTATAGCAATCAGCCCCAGCATTTT
>TRBJ1-1|.|.|TRBV21-1
CASSPGQGAIGATEAFF
TGTGCCAGCAGTCCGGGACAGGGGGCGATTGGAGCCACTGAAGCTTTCTTT
>TRBJ1-2|.|TRBD1|TRBV30
CAWSARQGASGYTF
TGTGCCTGGAGCGCCAGGCAGGGGGCGTCTGGCTACACCTTC
>TRBJ1-6|.|.|TRBV5-1
CASSLASDRQSPLHF
TGCGCCAGCAGCTTGGCTTCGGACAGACAGTCACCCCTCCACTTT
>TRBJ2-5|many|TRBD1|TRBV12-5
CASGSSLTGGYETQYF
TGTGCTAGTGGTTCCTCCCTGACAGGGGGCTACGAGACCCAGTACTTC